The source of this TCR beta chain is a study of immune characterization of retroperitoneal liposarcoma. In TCRdb, the PCR reads were re-called with MiXCR into one record per CDR3 protein. Among 2,700 or so distinct CDR3 sequences listed, around 42% were seen once. The receptor comes from a male donor with retroperitoneal liposarcoma. The sequenced sample was tumor tissue.

CDR3: CASSFGAGVSPRETQYF. The DNA of the CDR3 is TGTGCCAGCAGTTTCGGAGCGGGAGTGAGCCCTAGAGAGACCCAGTACTTC. The chain joins TRBV27 to TRBJ2-3; 8 nucleotides agree with TRBD2. The DNA matches TRBJ2-5 better at its end, which makes the J call doubtful. CDR3 length: 17 amino acids. Germline CDR1 and CDR2: MNHEY and SMNVEV (reference sequence).